The present T cell receptor (beta chain) was sequenced within a study of PD-1 blockade in classical Hodgkin lymphoma. CDR3 size: 14 residues. Germline-derived CDR1 and CDR2 are SGHTA and FQGNSA. Trimming stripped 5 bases from V and 5 bases from J, with 14 bases between. All trial patients relapsed after autologous stem cell transplantation. Profiled with immunoSEQ multiplex PCR; TCRdb holds only in-frame clones, not every one. Of around 36,000 clones detected, around 86% appear once; the ten largest clones hold approximately 9.1%. This sequence was found in a human donor with classical Hodgkin lymphoma. This sequence joins TRBV7-2 and TRBJ2-3; unclear D gene. Source: peripheral blood mononuclear cells (PBMCs), taken at baseline. The CDR3 bases are TGTGCCAGCAGCCGATCCCAGACCGGAGATACGCAGTATTTT. Protein: CASSRSQTGDTQYF.